One and the same sample provided the 14 T cell receptor beta chains below, sequenced in a study of T cell repertoires and HLA-DP antigens. Generated by immunoSEQ multiplex PCR, the TCRdb table keeps only in-frame clones and is missing some. The table shows roughly 120,000 clones, with about 91% occurring only once. These receptors have no known antigen. Source material: CD4+ T cells from PBMCs. The source is a woman under 30 in good health and CMV-seronegative.

This rearrangement joins TRBV6-5 to TRBJ2-7; no clear D gene. Trimming shortened V by 6 bases and J by 5 bases, and 17 bases separated the two germline ends. Germline CDR1 and CDR2: MNHEY and SVGAGI. The CDR3 consists of 14 residues. The CDR3 DNA follows: TGTGCCAGCAGGCCAGCCGGTACAGAAGACGAGCAGTACTTC. Translation: CASRPAGTEDEQYF.

This clone was seen just once. This chain links TRBV10-3 with TRBJ2-4, with D perhaps matching TRBD1 (6 bases). From germline, CDR1 is ENHRY and CDR2 SYGVKD. V lost 11 bases, J lost 1 base, and 24 bases lay in between. This CDR3 comprises 17 residues. CDR3 sequence (DNA): TGTGCCTCTGCCCCCCCGACAGGCCCAGGGGCCAAAAACATTCAGTACTTC. Translation gives CASAPPTGPGAKNIQYF.

The chain employs TRBV27 and TRBJ1-2, with D possibly TRBD1 on 5 matching bases. CDR1 and CDR2 from the germline V gene are MNHEY and SMNVEV (reference sequence). This CDR3 is 15 amino acids long. The germline V and J ends were trimmed by 8 bases and 0 bases, with 16 bases remaining between them. This chain's CDR3 is CASGAPTRSNYGYTF. The CDR3 DNA follows: TGTGCCAGCGGGGCGCCCACGCGGTCTAACTATGGCTACACCTTC.

The chain carries TRBV7-3 and TRBJ1-1; D ambiguous. There are 14 residues in the CDR3. Germline V gene sequence: CDR1 SGHTA, CDR2 FQGTGA. Trimming stripped 0 bases from V and 2 bases from J, with 7 bases between. For the CDR3, the DNA is TGTGCCAGCAGCTTAACAGGGCCAAACACTGAAGCTTTCTTT. It encodes CASSLTGPNTEAFF.

The V call is TRBV28, the J call TRBJ1-4, with 8 bases that match TRBD1. V was pared by 6 bases and J by 8 bases, with 11 bases of the junction left unmatched. From germline, CDR1 is MDHEN and CDR2 SYDVKM. CDR3 length: 15 amino acids. CDR3 loop: CASRGAGTGSEKLFF. The CDR3 DNA follows: TGTGCCAGCAGGGGCGCAGGGACAGGAAGCGAAAAACTGTTTTTT.

This rearrangement joins TRBV7-3 to TRBJ2-3, with D perhaps matching TRBD2 (6 bases). Germline V gives CDR1 SGHTA, CDR2 FQGTGA. The CDR3 has 15 residues. The V and J ends lost 3 bases and 0 bases respectively, with 10 bases between them. The CDR3: CASSLIGSSTDTQYF. In nucleotides, the CDR3 is TGTGCCAGCAGCTTGATCGGGAGTAGCACAGATACGCAGTATTTT.

On this clone: This specimen includes other DNA sequences encoding the same CDR3. V gene TRBV28 combines with J gene TRBJ2-1; D gene ambiguous. Germline lookup yields CDR1 MDHEN and CDR2 SYDVKM. The CDR3 has 13 amino acids. The ends were cut back, 2 bases at V and 2 bases at J, with 4 bases in the middle. CDR3: CASSLDTYNEQFF. The CDR3 nucleotides read TGTGCCAGCAGTTTAGATACCTACAATGAGCAGTTCTTC.

The V and J genes are TRBV27 and TRBJ1-2; no clear D. CDR3 length equals 12 residues. V gave up 0 bases and J gave up 8 bases, with 7 bases separating them. Germline V gene data show CDR1 as MNHEY and CDR2 as SMNVEV (reference sequence). The CDR3 DNA follows: TGTGCCAGCAGTTTATCTGGGATCGGCTACACCTTC. It yields the protein CASSLSGIGYTF.

V gene TRBV7-9 combines with J gene TRBJ1-1; 8 positions match TRBD1. After removal of 5 bases from V and 4 bases from J, the junction contained 3 bases not matched to a gene. The CDR3 is 13 residues long. Germline CDR1 reads SEHNR; CDR2 reads FQNEAQ (reference sequence). The CDR3 coding sequence is TGTGCCAGCAGCATAACAGGGGGCACTGAAGCTTTCTTT. This gives the protein CASSITGGTEAFF.

This chain uses TRBV12-5 with TRBJ2-1, with 11 bases that match TRBD2. J gave up 7 bases and V 0 bases, and 5 bases lay outside the gene matches. The CDR3 covers 16 residues. CDR1 is LGHNT, CDR2 FRNRAP, per germline. CDR3 region: CASGLVIASGGNEQFF. Here the CDR3 DNA reads TGTGCTAGTGGTTTGGTAATCGCTAGCGGGGGGAATGAGCAGTTCTTC.

The rearrangement uses TRBV5-4 and TRBJ2-3; 7 nucleotides agree with TRBD1. The germline gives CDR1 SGHNT, CDR2 YYREEE (reference sequence). Trimming cost V 4 bases and J 4 bases; bases outside gene matches: 6. The CDR3 consists of 14 residues. In nucleotides, the CDR3 is TGTGCCAGCAGCAGGGGACAGCTACCAGATACGCAGTATTTT. Translated: CASSRGQLPDTQYF.

The chain uses TRBV9 and TRBJ2-6, with TRBD1 identical over 12 bases. The CDR3 has 17 residues. Per germline, CDR1 SGDLS and CDR2 YYNGEE. V lost 4 bases, J lost 3 bases, and 5 bases stayed unmatched. The CDR3 loop reads CASSPGQGALGANVLTF. The CDR3 DNA follows: TGTGCCAGCAGCCCGGGACAGGGGGCGCTTGGGGCCAACGTCCTGACTTTC.

This chain connects TRBV7-2 to TRBJ1-5; D is unresolved. The CDR3 is 14 residues long. V was trimmed by 1 base and J by 9 bases, leaving 13 bases between them. Germline values: CDR1 SGHTA, CDR2 FQGNSA. CDR3 in DNA: TGTGCCAGCAGCTTAGTACCGGCCTCGGGGCCCCAGCATTTT. Encoded protein: CASSLVPASGPQHF.

The rearrangement uses TRBV19 and TRBJ2-1; 8 bases agree with TRBD1. V lost 4 bases and J lost 2; bases outside the gene matches: 7. Germline CDR1 LNHDA, CDR2 SQIVND (reference sequence). This CDR3 has 16 residues. The CDR3 sequence: CASSRSGQVAYNEQFF. In nucleotides, the CDR3 is TGTGCCAGTAGTAGATCGGGACAGGTAGCCTACAATGAGCAGTTCTTC.